This TCR beta chain originates from a study of immune heterogeneity within non-small cell lung tumors. General study points: Identical dominant CDR3 beta clonotypes recurred across a patient's tumor sites, together with site-unique high-frequency clones. Individual patients mostly differed in their high-frequency T-cell receptor beta clonotypes. The study found that local T-cell clonality correlated moderately but significantly with local tumor mutational burden (R roughly 0.3).

Bulk tumor gDNA, roughly 600 ng per sample, served as the TCR template. Doctors removed several biopsies from each primary tumor during surgery, keeping them far apart. Curative surgical treatment was performed in patients who had newly diagnosed, untreated non-small cell lung cancer. With respect to this clonotype: Its specificity is not known.

Multiplex PCR relied on 32 V and 13 J primers to amplify TCR beta CDR3. TCRdb reprocessed the multiplex PCR reads with MiXCR, giving one entry per CDR3 protein. The table lists some 10,000 distinct CDR3 sequences, roughly 26% of them singletons. V dropped 4 bases and J dropped 7 bases, with 20 bases sitting between them. Germline V gives CDR1 LNHDA, CDR2 SQIVND (reference sequence). The CDR3 has 15 residues. The sample taken for sequencing was lung tumor tissue. The receptor was isolated from a man in his fifties with non-small cell lung cancer. The chain is built from TRBV19 and TRBJ2-7; D gene ambiguous. The CDR3 sequence: CASSTDGFRVGEQYF. DNA of the CDR3: TGTGCCAGTAGTACGGACGGATTTCGGGTGGGAGAGCAGTACTTC.